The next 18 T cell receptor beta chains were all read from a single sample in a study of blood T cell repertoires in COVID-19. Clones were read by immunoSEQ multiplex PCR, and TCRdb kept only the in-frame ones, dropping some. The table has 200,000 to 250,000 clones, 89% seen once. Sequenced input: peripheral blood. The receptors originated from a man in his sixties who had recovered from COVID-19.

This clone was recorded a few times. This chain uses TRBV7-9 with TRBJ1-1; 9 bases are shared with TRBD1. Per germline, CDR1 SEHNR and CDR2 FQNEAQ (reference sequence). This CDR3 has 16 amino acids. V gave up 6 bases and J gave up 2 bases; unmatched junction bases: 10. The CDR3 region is CASSSRQGEGNTEAFF. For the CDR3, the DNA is TGTGCCAGCAGTTCCCGACAGGGGGAAGGAAACACTGAAGCTTTCTTT.

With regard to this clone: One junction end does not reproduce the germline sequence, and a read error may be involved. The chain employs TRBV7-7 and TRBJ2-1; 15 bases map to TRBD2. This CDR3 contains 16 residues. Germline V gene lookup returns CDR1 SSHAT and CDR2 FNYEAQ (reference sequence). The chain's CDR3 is CASSLGLAGGHNEQFF. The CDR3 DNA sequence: TGTGCTAGCAGCCTCGGACTAGCGGGAGGGCACAATGAGCAGTTCTTC.

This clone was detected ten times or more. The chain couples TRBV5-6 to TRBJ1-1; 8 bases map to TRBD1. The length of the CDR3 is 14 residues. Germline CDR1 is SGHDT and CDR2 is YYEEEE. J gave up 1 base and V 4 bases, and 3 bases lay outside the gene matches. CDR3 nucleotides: TGTGCCAGCAGCCGACAGGGGCGGAACACTGAAGCTTTCTTT. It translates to CASSRQGRNTEAFF.

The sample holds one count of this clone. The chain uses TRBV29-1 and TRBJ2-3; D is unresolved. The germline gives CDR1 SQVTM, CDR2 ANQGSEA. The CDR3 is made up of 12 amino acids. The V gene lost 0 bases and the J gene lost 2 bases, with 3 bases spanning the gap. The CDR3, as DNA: TGCAGCGTTGAAGACCACACAGATACGCAGTATTTT. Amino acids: CSVEDHTDTQYF.

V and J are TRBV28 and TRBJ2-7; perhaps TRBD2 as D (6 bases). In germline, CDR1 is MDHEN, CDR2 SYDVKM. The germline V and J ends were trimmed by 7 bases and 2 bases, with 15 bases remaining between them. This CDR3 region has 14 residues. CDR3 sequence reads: CASNVQTGAYEQYF. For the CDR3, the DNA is TGTGCCAGCAATGTACAGACGGGGGCCTACGAGCAGTACTTC.

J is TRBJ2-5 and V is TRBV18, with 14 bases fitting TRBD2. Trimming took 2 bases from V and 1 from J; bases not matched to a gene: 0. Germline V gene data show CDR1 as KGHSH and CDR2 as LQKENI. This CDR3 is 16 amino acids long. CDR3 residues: CASSPGLAGGQETQYF. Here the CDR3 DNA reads TGTGCCAGCTCACCAGGACTAGCGGGGGGCCAAGAGACCCAGTACTTC.

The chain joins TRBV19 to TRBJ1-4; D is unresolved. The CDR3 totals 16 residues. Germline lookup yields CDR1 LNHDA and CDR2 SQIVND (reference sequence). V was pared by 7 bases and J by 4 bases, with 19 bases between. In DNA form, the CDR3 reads TGTGCCAGTAAAAAAGGTGCCAGGCTTTTTAATGAAAAACTGTTTTTT. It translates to CASKKGARLFNEKLFF.

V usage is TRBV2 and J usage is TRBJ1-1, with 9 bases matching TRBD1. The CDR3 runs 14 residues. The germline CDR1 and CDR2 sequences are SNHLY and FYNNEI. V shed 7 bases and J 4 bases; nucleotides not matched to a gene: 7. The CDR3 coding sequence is TGTGCCAGCAACCGGGACAGGGCCGGCACTGAAGCTTTCTTT. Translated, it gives CASNRDRAGTEAFF.

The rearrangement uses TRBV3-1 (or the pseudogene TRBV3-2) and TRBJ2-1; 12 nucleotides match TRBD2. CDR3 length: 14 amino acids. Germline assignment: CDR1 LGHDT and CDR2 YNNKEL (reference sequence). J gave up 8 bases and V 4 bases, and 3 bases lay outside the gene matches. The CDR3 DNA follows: TGTGCCAGCAGCCCTAGCGGGGGGGTCGATGAGCAGTTCTTC. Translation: CASSPSGGVDEQFF.

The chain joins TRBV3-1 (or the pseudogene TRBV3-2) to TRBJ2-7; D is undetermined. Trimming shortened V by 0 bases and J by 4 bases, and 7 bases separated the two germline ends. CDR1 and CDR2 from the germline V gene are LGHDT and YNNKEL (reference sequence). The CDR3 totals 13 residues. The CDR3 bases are TGTGCCAGCAGCCAAGACAACAGTTACGAGCAGTACTTC. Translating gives CASSQDNSYEQYF.

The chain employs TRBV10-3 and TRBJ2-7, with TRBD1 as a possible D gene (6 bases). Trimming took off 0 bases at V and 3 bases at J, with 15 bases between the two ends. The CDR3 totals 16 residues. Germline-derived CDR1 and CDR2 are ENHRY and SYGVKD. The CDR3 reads CAISESRGKGDYEQYF. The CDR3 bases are TGTGCCATCAGTGAGTCGAGGGGGAAGGGAGACTACGAGCAGTACTTC.

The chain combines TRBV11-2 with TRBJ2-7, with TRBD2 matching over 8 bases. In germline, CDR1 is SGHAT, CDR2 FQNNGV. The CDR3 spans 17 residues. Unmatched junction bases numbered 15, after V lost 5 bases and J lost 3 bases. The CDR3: CASSGKAGEALFYEQYF. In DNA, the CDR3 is TGTGCCAGCAGCGGGAAAGCGGGAGAAGCTCTTTTCTACGAGCAGTACTTC.

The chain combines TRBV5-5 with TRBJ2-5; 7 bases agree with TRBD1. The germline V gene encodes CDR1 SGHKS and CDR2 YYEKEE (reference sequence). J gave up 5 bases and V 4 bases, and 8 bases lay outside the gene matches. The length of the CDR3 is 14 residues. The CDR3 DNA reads TGTGCCAGCAGCCGGGCAGGGGGTTTGGAGACCCAGTACTTC. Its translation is CASSRAGGLETQYF.

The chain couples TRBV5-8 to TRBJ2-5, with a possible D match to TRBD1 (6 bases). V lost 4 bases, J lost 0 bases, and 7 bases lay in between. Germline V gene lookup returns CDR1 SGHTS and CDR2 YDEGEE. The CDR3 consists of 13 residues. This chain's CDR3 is CASSRDNQETQYF. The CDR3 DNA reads TGTGCCAGCAGCAGGGACAACCAAGAGACCCAGTACTTC.

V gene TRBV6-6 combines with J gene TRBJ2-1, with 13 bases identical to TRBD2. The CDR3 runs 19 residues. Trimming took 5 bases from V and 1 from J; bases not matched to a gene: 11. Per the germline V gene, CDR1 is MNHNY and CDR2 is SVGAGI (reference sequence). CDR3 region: CASSPRTSGRAWSYNEQFF. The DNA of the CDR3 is TGTGCCAGCAGTCCCCGAACTAGCGGGAGGGCCTGGTCCTACAATGAGCAGTTCTTC.

DNA for the CDR3: TGTGCCAGCAGTAAACCGGACAGGGATCCGCCCCAGCATTTT. As protein: CASSKPDRDPPQHF. The V call is TRBV6-5, the J call TRBJ1-5, with TRBD1 matching over 8 bases. Germline CDR1 is MNHEY and CDR2 is SVGAGI. V shed 5 bases, J shed 9 bases, and the junction held 9 bases outside the gene matches. This CDR3 contains 14 residues.

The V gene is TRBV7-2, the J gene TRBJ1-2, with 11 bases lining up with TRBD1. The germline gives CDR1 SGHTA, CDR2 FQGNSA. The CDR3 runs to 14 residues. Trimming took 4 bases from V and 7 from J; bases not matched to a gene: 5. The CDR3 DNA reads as TGTGCCAGCAGCTCGGACAGGGGGCATGGTGGCTACACCTTC. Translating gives CASSSDRGHGGYTF.

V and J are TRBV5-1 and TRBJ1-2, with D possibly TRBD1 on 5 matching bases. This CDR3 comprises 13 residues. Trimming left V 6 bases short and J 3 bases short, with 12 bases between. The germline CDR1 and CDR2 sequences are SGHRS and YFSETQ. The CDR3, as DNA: TGCGCCAGCAAGGAGGGGACGGACTATGGCTACACCTTC. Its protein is CASKEGTDYGYTF.